These 28 T cell receptor beta chains originate from one sample sequenced in a study of CD8+CD57+ T cells in acquired aplastic anemia (dated by TCRdb to between 2017 and 2018). This sample was sequenced with an Illumina HiSeq 2000. TCR beta VDJ combination and CDR3 sequence profiling used genomic DNA as the template. Using fastp trimming at Q25 and MiXCR clonotype assembly, TCRdb reanalyzed the public sequencing data and kept in-frame beta chains. Each CDR3 protein appears once, grouped with its most common genes and DNA. The sample table contains over 150,000 distinct CDR3 sequences; only one count was recorded for around 59% of them. About 17% of the sample belongs to the ten largest clones. The sequencing sample was made of sorted CD4+, CD8+, or CD8+CD57+ T cells (not recorded which) from PBMCs. These receptors all stem from a human donor in good health, serving as a control.

This clonotype has only a few counts. The genes are TRBV29-1 and TRBJ2-7; D gene uncertain. Germline V lookup: CDR1 SQVTM, CDR2 ANQGSEA. CDR3 length: 11 amino acids. The V gene lost 3 bases and the J gene lost 3 bases, with 6 bases spanning the gap. This CDR3 is CSVDRDYEQYF. The DNA of the CDR3 is TGCAGCGTTGACAGAGACTACGAGCAGTACTTC.

This clonotype has more than one count but fewer than ten. The chain links TRBV10-3 to TRBJ2-1; 8 positions match TRBD1. Germline CDR1 ENHRY, CDR2 SYGVKD. Trimming at V came to 4 bases and at J to 10 bases, leaving 3 bases not matched to a gene. The CDR3 consists of 12 residues. CDR3: CAISGTGWEQFF. Written as DNA, the CDR3 is TGTGCCATCAGTGGGACAGGGTGGGAGCAGTTCTTC.

The chain has TRBV14 and TRBJ2-3; D unclear. CDR1 and CDR2 (germline): SGHDN, FVKESK. The CDR3 sequence is 12 residues long. Trimming left V 1 base short and J 7 bases short, with 6 bases between. CDR3 DNA: TGTGCCAGCAGCCAAGTAGCACATACGCAGTATTTT. Protein: CASSQVAHTQYF. Drawing the rest from reference TRBV14 and TRBJ2-3, the complete variable domain is EAGVTQFPSHSVIEKGQTVTLRCDPISGHDNLYWYRRVMGKEIKFLLHFVKESKQDESGMPNNRFLAERTGGTYSTLKVQPAELEDSGVYFCASSQVAHTQYFGPGTRLTVL.

Notes on this clonotype: A much larger clone lies one base from this, so it may be a read error. The CDR3 ends on some other residue instead of the conserved phenylalanine or tryptophan, so this is likely a read error. The chain's CDR3 is CASSHSPWDRASYEQYL. The CDR3 DNA reads as TGTGCCAGCAGTCACTCCCCCTGGGACAGGGCTTCCTACGAGCAGTACCTC. This chain uses TRBV7-3 with TRBJ2-7, with 9 bases fitting TRBD1. From germline, CDR1 is SGHTA and CDR2 FQGTGA. The junction had 13 bases not matched to a gene; V was cut back by 6 bases and J by 1 base. The CDR3 runs to 17 residues.

This clonotype has only a few counts. The junction departs from the called germline gene at one end, perhaps through a read error. The rearrangement links TRBV6-5 to TRBJ2-2; 10 nucleotides match TRBD1. This CDR3 has 16 residues. From germline, CDR1 is MNHEY and CDR2 SVGAGI. For the CDR3, the DNA is TGTGTCAGCAGTTACTTGACAGGGGGCTTCACCGGGGAGCTGTTTTTT. It encodes CVSSYLTGGFTGELFF.

The table lists this clonotype with many counts. The chain recombines TRBV6-1 with TRBJ2-7; D not certain. Germline CDR1 and CDR2: MNHNS and SASEGT. The CDR3 extends over 13 amino acids. The V end lost 4 bases, the J end lost 0 bases, and 7 bases lay between the germline ends. CDR3 nucleotides: TGTGCCAGCAGTGTCGTTCCCTCCTACGAGCAGTACTTC. Encoded protein: CASSVVPSYEQYF.

This clonotype was counted a few times. The chain has TRBV15 and TRBJ2-7; D remains ambiguous. Trimming pared 0 bases from V and 8 bases from J, leaving 11 bases between. The CDR3 covers 13 residues. From germline, CDR1 is LNHNV and CDR2 YYDKDF (reference sequence). This CDR3 reads CATSRDSDVKQYF. In DNA form, the CDR3 reads TGTGCCACCAGCAGAGATTCCGACGTAAAGCAGTACTTC.

Many counts were recorded for this clonotype. The J gene is TRBJ1-2, the V gene TRBV2; possibly TRBD1 for D (5 bases). This CDR3 spans 11 amino acids. The V gene lost 8 bases and the J gene lost 3 bases, with 7 bases spanning the gap. The germline CDR1 and CDR2 sequences are SNHLY and FYNNEI. The CDR3 region is CASGTDYGYTF. Written as DNA, the CDR3 is TGTGCCAGCGGGACCGACTATGGCTACACCTTC.

This clonotype occurred many times. The chain uses TRBV28 and TRBJ1-4; 7 bases are shared with TRBD1. CDR1 MDHEN and CDR2 SYDVKM come from the germline V gene. The ends lost 3 bases at V and 6 bases at J; junction bases unmatched: 7. There are 15 residues in the CDR3. CDR3 sequence reads: CASSLAGTVHEKLFF. The CDR3 region has the DNA TGTGCCAGCAGTTTGGCGGGGACAGTCCATGAAAAACTGTTTTTT.

This clonotype was detected a few times. The rearrangement uses TRBV10-2 and TRBJ2-1; D not certain. The germline V gene encodes CDR1 WSHSY and CDR2 SAAADI. The CDR3 is 10 residues long. Deletions cut 7 bases from V and 7 bases from J, with 5 bases between. CDR3 residues: CASNLNEQFF. The CDR3 DNA reads TGCGCCAGCAACCTAAATGAGCAGTTCTTC.

CDR3 sequence: CASSIRGGDTDTQYF. The CDR3 DNA is TGTGCCAGTAGTATAAGGGGGGGTGACACAGATACGCAGTATTTT. This chain connects TRBV19 to TRBJ2-3; the D gene is possibly TRBD2 (7 bases). Trimming took off 2 bases at V and 2 bases at J, with 11 bases between the two ends. The CDR3 is 15 residues long. Germline CDR1 reads LNHDA; CDR2 reads SQIVND (reference sequence).

The rearrangement uses TRBV10-3 and TRBJ1-1, with TRBD1 as a possible D gene (5 bases). CDR1 is ENHRY and CDR2 is SYGVKD in the germline V gene. The V and J ends lost 2 bases and 10 bases respectively, with 11 bases between them. This CDR3 has 12 amino acids. The CDR3 DNA reads TGTGCCATCAGTGAGGCGGCGGGGGGAGCTTTCTTT. Translated: CAISEAAGGAFF.

Of note for this clonotype: This clone may be a read error of a much larger clone one base away. J is TRBJ2-5 and V is TRBV5-5; weak D call: TRBD2 (6 bases). This CDR3 is built from 16 residues. V was clipped by 4 bases and J by 5 bases, with 21 bases between them. CDR1 SGHKS and CDR2 YYEKEE come from the germline V gene (reference sequence). CDR3 nucleotides: TGTGCCAGCAGCGTGAACTTTGGGGGGAGCGGGGAGACCCAGTACTTC. It codes for CASSVNFGGSGETQYF.

This clonotype was counted many times. The rearrangement uses TRBV7-2 and TRBJ2-7, with TRBD1 matching over 9 bases. The CDR3 runs 15 residues. Germline loops: CDR1 SGHTA, CDR2 FQGNSA. Trimming took 5 bases from V and 1 from J; bases not matched to a gene: 6. Here the CDR3 reads CASSTWDRASYEQYF. The CDR3 bases are TGTGCCAGCAGCACCTGGGACAGGGCTTCCTACGAGCAGTACTTC. The whole variable domain, remainder taken from reference TRBV7-2 and TRBJ2-7, is GAGVSQSPSNKVTEKGKDVELRCDPISGHTALYWYRQSLGQGLEFLIYFQGNSAPDKSGLPSDRFSAERTGGSVSTLTIQRTQQEDSAVYLCASSTWDRASYEQYFGPGTRLTVT.

The rearrangement joins TRBV24-1 to TRBJ1-2; D gene ambiguous. The germline V gene has CDR1 KGHDR and CDR2 SFDVKD. The germline V and J ends were trimmed by 6 bases and 3 bases, with 13 bases remaining between them. There are 14 residues in the CDR3. CDR3 in amino acids: CATSHSSVDYGYTF. The CDR3 DNA follows: TGTGCCACCAGTCACAGTTCTGTGGACTATGGCTACACCTTC.

This clonotype was seen a single time. This chain joins TRBV6-5 and TRBJ1-1; D remains unclear. Trimming shortened V by 5 bases and J by 3 bases, and 13 bases separated the two germline ends. The germline V gene has CDR1 MNHEY and CDR2 SVGAGI. This CDR3 is built from 14 residues. CDR3 in amino acids: CASSPGPQDTEAFF. CDR3 nucleotides: TGTGCCAGCAGTCCTGGACCCCAAGACACTGAAGCTTTCTTT.

The V and J genes are TRBV6-2 or TRBV6-3 and TRBJ2-7; 7 bases are a match to TRBD1. Germline lookup yields CDR1 MNHEY and CDR2 SVGEGT. Trimming at V came to 5 bases and at J to 2 bases, leaving 3 bases not matched to a gene. The CDR3 is 13 amino acids. The CDR3 here is CASSDGTAYEQYF. DNA for the CDR3: TGTGCCAGCAGTGATGGGACAGCCTACGAGCAGTACTTC.

Points on this clonotype: The junction departs from the called germline gene at one end, perhaps through a read error. The V gene is TRBV6-2 or TRBV6-3, the J gene TRBJ2-1, with 14 positions matching TRBD2. The germline gives CDR1 MNHEY, CDR2 SVGEGT. The CDR3 contains 15 residues. In DNA form, the CDR3 reads TGTGCCAGCAGCCGACTAGCGGGGGGGCGTAATGAGCAGGTCTTC. Amino acid sequence: CASSRLAGGRNEQVF.

This clonotype was observed many times. The J gene is TRBJ2-6, the V gene TRBV3-1; TRBD2 might be the D (5 bases). Trimming took off 0 bases at V and 3 bases at J, with 9 bases between the two ends. Germline CDR1 LGHDT, CDR2 YNNKEL (reference sequence). The CDR3 has 16 residues. The CDR3 nucleotides are TGTGCCAGCAGCCAAGATGGAGGAAGTGGGGCCAACGTCCTGACTTTC. Its protein is CASSQDGGSGANVLTF.

At least ten counts were recorded for this clonotype. The chain is built from TRBV25-1 and TRBJ2-7, with D possibly being TRBD2 (6 bases). The ends were cut back, 2 bases at V and 2 bases at J, with 10 bases in the middle. CDR3 length: 14 residues. Germline V gene sequence: CDR1 MGHDK, CDR2 SYGVNS. CDR3 residues: CASSEEGGAYEQYF. CDR3 in DNA: TGTGCCAGCAGTGAAGAAGGCGGGGCCTACGAGCAGTACTTC.

This sequence joins TRBV10-3 and TRBJ1-5; 9 bases line up with TRBD1. Germline trimming cut 4 bases from V and 6 bases from J; bases unmatched to any gene: 7. CDR1 is ENHRY and CDR2 is SYGVKD in the germline V gene. CDR3 length equals 15 residues. CDR3 amino acids: CAISVLGQGSQPQHF. CDR3 nucleotide sequence: TGTGCCATCAGTGTCTTGGGACAGGGCTCTCAGCCCCAGCATTTT.

The chain employs TRBV10-2 and TRBJ2-5, with D possibly being TRBD1 or TRBD2 (5 bases each). V was cut by 6 bases and J by 5 bases, with 10 bases left in between. The CDR3 spans 12 residues. Germline V gene data show CDR1 as WSHSY and CDR2 as SAAADI. The CDR3 bases are TGCGCCAGCAGAGACTGGGGGGAGACCCAGTACTTC. Translating gives CASRDWGETQYF.

The rearrangement uses TRBV7-9 and TRBJ2-5; 10 bases align to TRBD2. The germline V gene encodes CDR1 SEHNR and CDR2 FQNEAQ (reference sequence). This CDR3 comprises 15 residues. V shed 1 base, J shed 5 bases, and the junction held 4 bases outside the gene matches. Written as DNA, the CDR3 is TGTGCCAGCAGCTTAGAGGCTAGCGGGAGTGAGACCCAGTACTTC. The encoded protein is CASSLEASGSETQYF.

This clonotype has a count of ten or more. V gene TRBV24-1 combines with J gene TRBJ1-1, with D perhaps TRBD1 (5 bases). V was cut by 6 bases and J by 8 bases, with 9 bases left in between. CDR1 and CDR2 (germline): KGHDR, SFDVKD. This CDR3 is 11 amino acids long. The CDR3 is CATSKRDEAFF. The CDR3 DNA is TGTGCCACCAGTAAGAGGGACGAAGCTTTCTTT.

The chain is built from TRBV10-3 and TRBJ2-3; maybe TRBD2 (5 bases). The germline CDR1 and CDR2 sequences are ENHRY and SYGVKD. V was clipped by 8 bases and J by 6 bases, with 9 bases between them. The CDR3 sequence is 11 residues long. The CDR3: CAIGWTDTQYF. The CDR3 nucleotides read TGTGCCATCGGGTGGACTGATACGCAGTATTTT.

This clonotype has a handful of counts. This rearrangement joins TRBV6-2 or TRBV6-3 to TRBJ2-3, with D perhaps given as TRBD1 or TRBD2 (5 bases each). This CDR3 is built from 15 residues. Trimming removed 8 bases from V and 3 bases from J, with 18 bases in between. Germline V gene sequence: CDR1 MNHEY, CDR2 SVGEGT. The CDR3 loop is CASGGPQGRTDTQYF. CDR3 sequence (DNA): TGTGCCAGCGGGGGACCCCAAGGTAGGACAGATACGCAGTATTTT.

Many counts were recorded for this clonotype. V usage is TRBV6-2 or TRBV6-3 and J usage is TRBJ1-6; D not resolved. V lost 0 bases, J lost 2 bases, and 8 bases lay in between. CDR1 MNHEY and CDR2 SVGEGT come from the germline V gene. The CDR3 length is 16 residues. DNA for the CDR3: TGTGCCAGCAGTTACTCCGACGGTACCTATAATTCACCCCTCCACTTT. This sequence encodes CASSYSDGTYNSPLHF.

This chain connects TRBV15 to TRBJ1-5; 10 bases map to TRBD1. The CDR3 is made up of 15 amino acids. Per the germline V gene, CDR1 is LNHNV and CDR2 is YYDKDF (reference sequence). V dropped 3 bases and J dropped 6; count of bases not matched to a gene: 5. CDR3 DNA sequence: TGTGCCACCAGCAGCATTGGACAGGGGGGTCAGCCCCAGCATTTT. Translating gives CATSSIGQGGQPQHF.